This is a list of T cell receptor beta chains from one sample in a study of blood T cell repertoires in COVID-19. Using immunoSEQ multiplex PCR, the repertoire was profiled, and TCRdb retains in-frame clones only, with some absent. The data show hundreds of thousands of clones, about 87% seen once. Material: peripheral blood. These receptors were obtained from a woman in her fifties or sixties with COVID-19, enrolled during active disease. The CDR3 runs from the conserved cysteine through the conserved F or W.

CDR3	V	J
CASSPSGTRSTGELFF	TRBV3-1/TRBV3-2	TRBJ2-2
CASRKRAGNEQFF	TRBV19	TRBJ2-1
CSVKTTGSNEKLFF	TRBV29-1	TRBJ1-4
CASKDRGSKSYTF	TRBV2	TRBJ1-2
CAISDPAAGSETQYF	TRBV10-3	TRBJ2-5
CASSFDRVGEKLFF	TRBV7-2	TRBJ1-4
CASSLLQPGYQPQHF	TRBV7-8	TRBJ1-5
CASSFRDRGSNYGYTF	TRBV7-8	TRBJ1-2
CASSLWTTGGVSTEAFF	TRBV7-9	TRBJ1-1
CASSLTLYEQYF	TRBV12-3/TRBV12-4	TRBJ2-7
CASSLEVLAGEDTQYF	TRBV7-8	TRBJ2-3
CASKTRNRGPPSYEQYF	TRBV10-1	TRBJ2-7
CASSIGSRGDEKLFF	TRBV19	TRBJ1-4
CASSIPGQANTGELFF	TRBV5-1	TRBJ2-2
CASTGISWAFF	TRBV2	TRBJ1-1
CASSVLPGTGKSEQYF	TRBV9	TRBJ2-7
CASSLLEVFLFF	TRBV7-9	TRBJ2-2
CASSRTQSSYNEQFF	TRBV6-5	TRBJ2-1
CASSLVQGQGAGGYTF	TRBV7-2	TRBJ1-2
CASSGSTREAFF	TRBV10-2	TRBJ1-1
CASSLQEEPTYEQYF	TRBV7-8	TRBJ2-7
CASGLAPELSYGYTF	TRBV27	TRBJ1-2
CASSQVGGGAEAFF	TRBV3-1/TRBV3-2	TRBJ1-1
CAWRGQGVTNEKLFF	TRBV30	TRBJ1-4
CASSPAGYNEQFF	TRBV7-2	TRBJ2-1
CAISRDRGSPGELFF	TRBV10-3	TRBJ2-2
CAISESGAPLGEAFF	TRBV10-3	TRBJ1-1
CASSFSGSYEQYF	TRBV12-3/TRBV12-4	TRBJ2-7
CATSTWQGRGDGYTF	TRBV15	TRBJ1-2
CASSLTGGTAKNIQYF	TRBV19	TRBJ2-4
CASSKNGLAANEQFF	TRBV6-5	TRBJ2-1
CASSTGQIYQPQHF	TRBV28	TRBJ1-5
CASSEEAGGNNQPQHF	TRBV25-1	TRBJ1-5
CATSDPTREGGLAGGETQYF	TRBV24-1	TRBJ2-5
CASSQEKTTLNSPLHF	TRBV4-2	TRBJ1-6
CASSSRAVTDTQYF	TRBV6-5	TRBJ2-3
CASSPGQVNTGELFF	TRBV5-5	TRBJ2-2
CASSLAGGYREQYF	TRBV7-2	TRBJ2-7
CAISGGQGDNQPQHF	TRBV10-3	TRBJ1-5
CASSALTGGTEAFF	TRBV2	TRBJ1-1
CAWGTGVNTEAFF	TRBV30	TRBJ1-1
CAWTSDSKTTGELFF	TRBV30	TRBJ2-2
CASSVVPSGSVVTGELFF	TRBV9	TRBJ2-2
CAWSGLAGVNEQFF	TRBV30	TRBJ2-1
CASSQEGAAEDTQYF	TRBV4-3	TRBJ2-3
CAWSPGGEQYF	TRBV30	TRBJ2-7
CASSLARGSNYGYTF	TRBV7-9	TRBJ1-2
CASSQTGTSVYNEQFF	TRBV11-2	TRBJ2-1
CASSSPLPQGPGELFF	TRBV11-3	TRBJ2-2
CASSTGTWDSPLHF	TRBV19	TRBJ1-6
CASSLEVRGSTDTQYF	TRBV5-4	TRBJ2-3
CASSPPHRGSAYEQYF	TRBV7-9	TRBJ2-7
CASSYRPGTGSDTQYF	TRBV6-5	TRBJ2-3
CAISESQGGPDTQYF	TRBV10-3	TRBJ2-3
CASSTAGGAAYEQYF	TRBV5-1	TRBJ2-7
CASSLTATNYGYTF	TRBV5-1	TRBJ1-2
CASSLEGQLKNTEAFF	TRBV7-9	TRBJ1-1
CASRPSGTPNTEAFF	TRBV6-5	TRBJ1-1
CASSLLPGTYEQYF	TRBV7-2	TRBJ2-7